This T cell receptor (beta chain) is from a study of blood T cell repertoires in COVID-19. On the study more broadly: T cells, B-cell-depleted T cells, or PBMCs provided the cDNA or gDNA that served as material.

In the original analysis: Amplification with reference gene primers provided the estimates of nucleated cell counts. Assay: immunoSEQ multiplex PCR; the TCRdb copy retains only in-frame clones and omits some. That table is the source of V, J and clone size, and D and trimming were worked out from the DNA. Of some 140,000 clones listed, about 70% are singletons. Sample: peripheral blood. The source is an elderly man with acute or convalescent COVID-19.

DNA of the CDR3: TGTGCCAGCAGTGAGTTCACACGTGGAAACACCATATATTTT. This encodes CASSEFTRGNTIYF. The chain couples TRBV6-1 to TRBJ1-3; D uncertain. V shed 3 bases and J shed 3 bases, with 9 bases lying between them. CDR1 and CDR2 (germline): MNHNS, SASEGT. This CDR3 is 14 amino acids long.